Below, 13 T cell receptor beta chains from the same sample are listed, as sequenced in a study of Ad26.COV2.S vaccination and SARS-CoV-2 variants. The table came from immunoSEQ multiplex PCR; TCRdb's copy has only in-frame clones and leaves some out. The top ten hold under 4% of the sample, which has 350,000 to 400,000 clones, 80% to 90% seen once. Treatment of the sample: 19 received Ad26.COV2.S at low or high dose, single or two shots; roughly five received placebo; per-sample allocation not given. It was on day 63 after the first vaccine or placebo injection that samples were taken. The sequencing here drew on peripheral blood, taken in a trial of Ad26.COV2.S vaccine versus placebo. These TCRs come from a person aged 18-65 years who received the Ad26.COV2.S COVID-19 vaccine or a placebo.

The J gene is TRBJ1-2, the V gene TRBV10-3, with D possibly being TRBD1 (5 bases). The CDR3 length is 17 residues. V gave up 0 bases and J gave up 2 bases, with 16 bases separating them. Germline V gene data show CDR1 as ENHRY and CDR2 as SYGVKD. In DNA form, the CDR3 reads TGTGCCATCAGTGAGTCGGGTTTGGGACGGAGGAACTATGGCTACACCTTC. Its protein product is CAISESGLGRRNYGYTF.

The V call is TRBV11-2, the J call TRBJ2-7, with TRBD1 identical over 7 bases. From germline, CDR1 is SGHAT and CDR2 FQNNGV. This CDR3 is built from 16 residues. V lost 1 base to trimming and J lost 2 bases; unmatched junction nucleotides: 8. The CDR3 nucleotides read TGTGCCAGCAGCTTAGTGGGCCTCGGGACAGCCTACGAGCAGTACTTC. This gives the protein CASSLVGLGTAYEQYF.

CDR3 in DNA: TGTGCCAGCAGCTTAGTTCAGGGGCGGTACACCGGGGAGCTGTTTTTT. Its protein product is CASSLVQGRYTGELFF. The J gene is TRBJ2-2, the V gene TRBV7-9, with D possibly being TRBD1 (6 bases). This CDR3 comprises 16 residues. Germline CDR1 is SEHNR and CDR2 is FQNEAQ (reference sequence). The V and J ends lost 1 base and 3 bases respectively, with 12 bases between them.

The rearrangement links TRBV5-8 to TRBJ2-5; D ambiguous. The CDR3 is 9 amino acids. Per germline, CDR1 SGHTS and CDR2 YDEGEE. V shed 5 bases and J shed 7 bases, with 3 bases lying between them. CDR3 sequence reads: CASSGTQYF. The CDR3 DNA sequence: TGTGCCAGCAGTGGGACCCAGTACTTC. Supplemented by reference TRBV5-8 and TRBJ2-5, the full variable domain reads EAGVTQSPTHLIKTRGQQATLRCSPISGHTSVYWYQQALGLGLQFLLWYDEGEERNRGNFPPRFSGRQFPNYSSELNVNALELEDSALYLCASSGTQYFGPGTRLLVL.

The chain combines TRBV10-3 with TRBJ1-6; D gene unclear. V dropped 0 bases and J dropped 0 bases, with 6 bases sitting between them. The CDR3 runs to 16 residues. From germline, CDR1 is ENHRY and CDR2 SYGVKD. CDR3 nucleotide sequence: TGTGCCATCAGTGAGTCTGATATCTCCTATAATTCACCCCTCCACTTT. Translation: CAISESDISYNSPLHF.

The chain carries TRBV6-6 and TRBJ2-2, with D maybe TRBD1 (6 bases). The germline V and J ends were trimmed by 6 bases and 2 bases, with 16 bases remaining between them. Looked up from germline, CDR1 is MNHNY and CDR2 is SVGAGI (reference sequence). The CDR3 loop spans 16 amino acids. CDR3 nucleotides: TGTGCCAGCAGAACCCCACAGGGTTCCAACACCGGGGAGCTGTTTTTT. Encoded protein: CASRTPQGSNTGELFF.

This clone was observed once. J is TRBJ1-2 and V is TRBV27; D gene uncertain. Trimming pared 3 bases from V and 6 bases from J, leaving 11 bases between. The CDR3 contains 13 residues. CDR1 MNHEY and CDR2 SMNVEV come from the germline V gene (reference sequence). CDR3 DNA: TGTGCCAGCAGTTTCGGAGGCGGGGATGGCTACACCTTC. Amino acid sequence: CASSFGGGDGYTF.

This rearrangement joins TRBV19 to TRBJ1-5; 7 nucleotides align to TRBD1. CDR1 is LNHDA and CDR2 is SQIVND in the germline V gene (reference sequence). This CDR3 is built from 17 residues. Trimming at V came to 5 bases and at J to 0 bases, leaving 10 bases not matched to a gene. CDR3 in amino acids: CASSVRQGKDSNQPQHF. Here the CDR3 DNA reads TGTGCCAGTAGTGTCCGACAGGGCAAAGATAGCAATCAGCCCCAGCATTTT.

J is TRBJ2-1 and V is TRBV7-2; D is uncertain. The CDR3 has 13 amino acids. Trimming shortened V by 3 bases and J by 2 bases, and 5 bases separated the two germline ends. Germline CDR1 is SGHTA and CDR2 is FQGNSA. CDR3 sequence: CASSFYTYNEQFF. The CDR3 DNA is TGTGCCAGCAGCTTTTACACCTACAATGAGCAGTTCTTC.

The chain uses TRBV3-1 (or the pseudogene TRBV3-2) and TRBJ2-3; no definite D call. Germline CDR1 is LGHDT and CDR2 is YNNKEL (reference sequence). The V end lost 1 base, the J end lost 5 bases, and 13 bases lay between the germline ends. This CDR3 has 15 amino acids. CDR3 nucleotide sequence: TGTGCCAGCAGCCAAGTAAGCAGGAACAAAGATACGCAGTATTTT. Translating it yields CASSQVSRNKDTQYF.

The chain couples TRBV5-4 to TRBJ2-1; D not certain. Germline-derived CDR1 and CDR2 are SGHNT and YYREEE (reference sequence). The CDR3 has 13 amino acids. Trimming took off 1 base at V and 10 bases at J, with 12 bases between the two ends. CDR3 amino acids: CASSLLEDTEQFF. The CDR3 DNA sequence: TGTGCCAGCAGCTTGTTAGAGGATACCGAGCAGTTCTTC.

The table lists this clone with a few counts. The CDR3 spells CASSPDASSGNTIYF. For the CDR3, the DNA is TGCGCCAGCAGCCCCGATGCTTCCTCTGGAAACACCATATATTTT. The chain recombines TRBV4-1 with TRBJ1-3; D not resolved. This CDR3 contains 15 residues. Germline V CDR1 and CDR2: MGHRA, YSYEKL. V lost 4 bases and J 0 bases, leaving 10 bases between the germline ends.

V usage is TRBV7-2 and J usage is TRBJ1-2, with a tentative D call TRBD1 (5 bases). The germline V gene has CDR1 SGHTA and CDR2 FQGNSA. The V gene lost 5 bases and the J gene lost 0 bases, with 10 bases spanning the gap. The CDR3 covers 14 residues. Here the CDR3 reads CASSKTETNYGYTF. Written as DNA, the CDR3 is TGTGCCAGCAGCAAGACAGAGACTAACTATGGCTACACCTTC.